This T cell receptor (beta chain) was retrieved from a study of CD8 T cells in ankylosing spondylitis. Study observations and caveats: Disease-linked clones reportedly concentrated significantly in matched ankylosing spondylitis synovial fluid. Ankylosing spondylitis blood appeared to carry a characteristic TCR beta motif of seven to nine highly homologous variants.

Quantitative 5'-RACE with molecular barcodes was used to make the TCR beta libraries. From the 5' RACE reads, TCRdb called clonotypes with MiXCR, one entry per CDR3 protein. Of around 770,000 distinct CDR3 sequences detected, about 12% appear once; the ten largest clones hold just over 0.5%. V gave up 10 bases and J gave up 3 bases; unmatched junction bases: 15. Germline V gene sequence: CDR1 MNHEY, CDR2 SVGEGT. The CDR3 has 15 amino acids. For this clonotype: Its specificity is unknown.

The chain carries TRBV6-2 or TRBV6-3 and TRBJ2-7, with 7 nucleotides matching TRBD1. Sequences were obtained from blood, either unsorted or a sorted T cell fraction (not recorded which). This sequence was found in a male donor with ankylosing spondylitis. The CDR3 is CAKIKPTGEGYEQYF. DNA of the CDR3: TGTGCCAAAATTAAACCAACAGGGGAAGGCTACGAGCAGTACTTC.